This T cell receptor beta chain appears in the sequencing data of a study of blood T cell repertoires in COVID-19. For the study at large: There were acute and convalescent COVID-19 samples, and they came from the United States, Italy and Spain. From T cells, B-cell-depleted T cells, or PBMCs came the material, which was cDNA or gDNA.

Per the original data handling: Amplification of reference gene primers provided the estimated nucleated cell counts. Clones were sequenced by immunoSEQ multiplex PCR, and TCRdb holds only the in-frame ones, with some missing. That table supplies the V and J calls and clone size; D and trimming were determined from the DNA. The table shows 90,000 to 100,000 clones, with 87% occurring only once. Trimming removed 6 bases from V and 0 bases from J; junction bases left unmatched: 6. The CDR3 has 15 residues. The germline gives CDR1 SGDLS, CDR2 YYNGEE. What was sequenced was peripheral blood. This chain connects TRBV9 to TRBJ2-5; TRBD2 matches at 9 bases. The receptor's source is a human donor in a cohort sampled during active COVID-19. CDR3 region: CASTYGGGDQETQYF. For the CDR3, the DNA is TGTGCCAGCACCTATGGCGGGGGGGACCAAGAGACCCAGTACTTC.